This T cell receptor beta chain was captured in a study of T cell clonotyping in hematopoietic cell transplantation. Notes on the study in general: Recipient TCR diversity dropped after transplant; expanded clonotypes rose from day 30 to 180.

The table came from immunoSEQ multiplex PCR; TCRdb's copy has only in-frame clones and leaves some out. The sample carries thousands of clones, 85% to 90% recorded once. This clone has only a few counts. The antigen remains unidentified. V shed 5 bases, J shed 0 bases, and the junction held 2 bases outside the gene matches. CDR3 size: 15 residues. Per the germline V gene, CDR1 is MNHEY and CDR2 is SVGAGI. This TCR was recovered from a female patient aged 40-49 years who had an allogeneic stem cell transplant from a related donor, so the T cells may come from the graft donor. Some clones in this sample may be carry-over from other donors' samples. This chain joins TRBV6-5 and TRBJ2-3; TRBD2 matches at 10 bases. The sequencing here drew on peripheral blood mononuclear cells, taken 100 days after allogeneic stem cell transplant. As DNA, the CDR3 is TGTGCCAGCAGTAGGGGACTAGCGAGCACAGATACGCAGTATTTT. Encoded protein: CASSRGLASTDTQYF.